These 2 T cell receptor beta chains share one sample of origin, sequenced in a study of T cell repertoires in cytomegalovirus infection. For these TCRs, the target antigens are not known. Via MiXCR, TCRdb re-called the reads, giving one row per CDR3 protein. The table has 650,000 to 900,000 distinct CDR3 sequences, over 25% seen once. The sample was cultured CD8+ T cells from PBMCs, taken from culture after CMV antigen stimulation. These receptors were taken from a human donor in good health (CMV status not recorded). Some clones in this sample may be carry-over from other donors' samples.

This chain connects TRBV20-1 to TRBJ2-7; possible D gene TRBD2, 7 bases. This CDR3 is 15 amino acids long. Germline V gene lookup returns CDR1 DFQATT and CDR2 SNEGSKA (reference sequence). Trimming left V 6 bases short and J 6 bases short, with 24 bases between. CDR3 DNA sequence: TGCAGTGCGGACCCCAAGGGGGGGCGGGGGCTCGAGCAGTACTTC. Its protein product is CSADPKGGRGLEQYF.

Turning to this clonotype: A junction boundary mismatches the germline segment, possibly from a read error. The V and J genes are TRBV12-5 and TRBJ1-5; 9 bases line up with TRBD1. Germline CDR1 is LGHNT and CDR2 is FRNRAP. The CDR3 is 15 residues long. Here the CDR3 reads CASGFVTGGNQPQHF. CDR3 DNA sequence: TGTGCTAGTGGTTTCGTAACAGGGGGCAACCAGCCCCAGCATTTT.